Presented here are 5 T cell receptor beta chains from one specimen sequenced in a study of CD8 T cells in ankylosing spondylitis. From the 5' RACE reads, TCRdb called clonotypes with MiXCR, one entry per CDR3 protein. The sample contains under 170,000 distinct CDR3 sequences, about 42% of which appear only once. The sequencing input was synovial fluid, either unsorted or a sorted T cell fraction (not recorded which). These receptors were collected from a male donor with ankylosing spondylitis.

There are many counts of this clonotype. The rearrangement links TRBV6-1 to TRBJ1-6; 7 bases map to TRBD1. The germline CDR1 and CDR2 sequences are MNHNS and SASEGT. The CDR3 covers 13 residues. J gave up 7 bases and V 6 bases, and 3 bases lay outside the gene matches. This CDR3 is CASSGTENSPLHF. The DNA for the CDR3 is TGTGCCAGCAGCGGGACAGAAAATTCACCCCTCCACTTT.

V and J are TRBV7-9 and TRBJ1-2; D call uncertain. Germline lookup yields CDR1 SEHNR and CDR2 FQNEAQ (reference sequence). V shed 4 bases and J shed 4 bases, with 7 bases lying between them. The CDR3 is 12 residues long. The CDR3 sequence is CASSWGSYGYTF. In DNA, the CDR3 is TGTGCCAGCAGCTGGGGATCCTATGGCTACACCTTC.

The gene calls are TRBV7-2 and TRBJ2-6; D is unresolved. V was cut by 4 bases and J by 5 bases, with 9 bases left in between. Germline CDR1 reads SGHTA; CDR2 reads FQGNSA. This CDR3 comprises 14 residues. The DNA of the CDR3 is TGTGCCAGCAGCTGTGCATGCAGGGCCAACGTCCTGACTTTC. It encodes CASSCACRANVLTF.

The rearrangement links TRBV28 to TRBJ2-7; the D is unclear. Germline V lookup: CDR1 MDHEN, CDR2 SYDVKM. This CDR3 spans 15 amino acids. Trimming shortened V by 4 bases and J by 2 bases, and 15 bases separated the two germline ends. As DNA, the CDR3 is TGTGCCAGCAGTTACTCGGGCTCCCTGCCCTACGAGCAGTACTTC. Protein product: CASSYSGSLPYEQYF.

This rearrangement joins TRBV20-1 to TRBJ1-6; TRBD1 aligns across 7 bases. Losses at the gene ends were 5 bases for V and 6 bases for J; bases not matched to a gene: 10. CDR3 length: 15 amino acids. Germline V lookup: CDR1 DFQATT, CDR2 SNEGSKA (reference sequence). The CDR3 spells CSAASGTAVNSPLHF. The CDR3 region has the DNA TGCAGTGCTGCATCAGGGACAGCTGTTAATTCACCCCTCCACTTT.